This TCR beta chain was sequenced during a study of cytomegalovirus exposure and HLA in healthy donors. Study details: The approximately 110 validation repertoires used a platform that matched the one used for the roughly 700 first-cohort repertoires, as a later analysis reported.

Germline CDR1 LNHNV, CDR2 YYDKDF (reference sequence). CDR3 size: 16 residues. The junction had 10 bases not matched to a gene; V was cut back by 4 bases and J by 7 bases. This clone was recorded once. Measured with immunoSEQ multiplex PCR; TCRdb has only the in-frame clones, and not every one. The sample shows more than 70,000 clones, 90% to 97% of them seen only once. The chain combines TRBV15 with TRBJ2-2, with 9 bases identical to TRBD1. Sequencing was performed on PBMCs. This TCR derives from a man between 18 and 35 years old in good health and CMV-seropositive. The CDR3 here is CATSTPRDRVSGELFF. CDR3 in DNA: TGTGCCACCAGCACGCCCCGGGACAGGGTCAGCGGGGAGCTGTTTTTT.